The T cell receptor beta chain described here comes from a study of technical replicates of blood from a handful of donors (dated by TCRdb to 2016 to 2017). The CDR3 goes from the cysteine to the phenylalanine over 21 residues. Only the CDR3 region is kept as DNA, spanning 63 bases read in frame from base 1. The germline V gene encodes CDR1 SGHRS and CDR2 YFSETQ. V is reduced by 2 bases and J by 3 bases, leaving a spacing of 32 bases between them. The library was obtained by the immunoSEQ multiplex PCR assay. TCRdb's version of the immuneACCESS table is confined to in-frame rearrangements and falls short of the full clone set. An unresolved V gene accounts for under half of the shortfall where checked; the remainder is of unknown origin. The table for this sample lists over 50,000 clones; roughly 92% of them were counted only once. Together, the top ten hold roughly 0.22% of the sample. In regard to this clone: Its binding antigen is unknown. One base away there is no much larger clone; base qualities are not given.

The chain links TRBV5-1 with TRBJ1-1; TRBD1 could be the D gene, as 5 bases match. The TCR originated in a human donor in good health. Sequencing was carried out using T cells isolated from PBMCs. The CDR3 here reads CASSFAWAGWRGNRVYTEAFF. In nucleotides, the sequence is TGCGCCAGCAGCTTTGCGTGGGCAGGGTGGCGGGGTAATAGAGTTTACACTGAAGCTTTCTTT.